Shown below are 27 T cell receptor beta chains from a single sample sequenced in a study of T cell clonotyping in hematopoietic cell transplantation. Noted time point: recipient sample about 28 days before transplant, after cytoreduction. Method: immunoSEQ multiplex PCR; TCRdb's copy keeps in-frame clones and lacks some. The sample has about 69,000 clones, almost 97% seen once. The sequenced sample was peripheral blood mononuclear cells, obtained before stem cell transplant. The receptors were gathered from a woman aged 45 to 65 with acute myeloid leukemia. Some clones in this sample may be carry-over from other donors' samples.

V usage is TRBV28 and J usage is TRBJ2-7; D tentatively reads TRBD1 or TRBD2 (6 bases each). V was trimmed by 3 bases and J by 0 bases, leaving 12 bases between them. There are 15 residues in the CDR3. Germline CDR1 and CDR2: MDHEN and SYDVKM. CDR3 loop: CASSLAGHISYEQYF. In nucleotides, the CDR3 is TGTGCCAGCAGTTTGGCGGGACACATCTCCTACGAGCAGTACTTC.

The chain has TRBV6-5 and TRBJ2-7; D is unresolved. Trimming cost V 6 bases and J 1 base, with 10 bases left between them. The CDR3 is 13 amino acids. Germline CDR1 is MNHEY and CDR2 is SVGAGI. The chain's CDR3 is CASRVGPSYEQYF. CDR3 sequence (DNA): TGTGCCAGCAGGGTCGGTCCTTCCTACGAGCAGTACTTC.

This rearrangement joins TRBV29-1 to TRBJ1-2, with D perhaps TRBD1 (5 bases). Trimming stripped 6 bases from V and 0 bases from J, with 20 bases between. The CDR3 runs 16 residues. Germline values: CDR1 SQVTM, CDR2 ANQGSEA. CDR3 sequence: CSVSDTLGKANYGYTF. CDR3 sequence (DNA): TGCAGCGTGTCGGACACCCTGGGGAAAGCTAACTATGGCTACACCTTC.

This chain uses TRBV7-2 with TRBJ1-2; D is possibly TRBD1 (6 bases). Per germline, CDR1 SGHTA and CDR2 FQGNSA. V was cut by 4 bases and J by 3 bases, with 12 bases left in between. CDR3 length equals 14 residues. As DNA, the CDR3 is TGTGCCAGCAGCTCATACAGGGAGGACTATGGCTACACCTTC. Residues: CASSSYREDYGYTF.

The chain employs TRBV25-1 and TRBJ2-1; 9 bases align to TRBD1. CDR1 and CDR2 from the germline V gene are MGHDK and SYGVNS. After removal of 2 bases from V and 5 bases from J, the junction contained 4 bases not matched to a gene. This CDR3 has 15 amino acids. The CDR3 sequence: CASSEPGQGHNEQFF. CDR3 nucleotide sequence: TGTGCCAGCAGTGAACCGGGACAGGGACACAATGAGCAGTTCTTC.

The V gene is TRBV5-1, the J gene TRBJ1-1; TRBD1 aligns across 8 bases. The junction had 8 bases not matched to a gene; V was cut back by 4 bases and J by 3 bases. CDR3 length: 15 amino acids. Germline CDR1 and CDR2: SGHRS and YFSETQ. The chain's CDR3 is CASSHSGQADTEAFF. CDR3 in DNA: TGCGCCAGCAGCCATTCGGGACAGGCGGACACTGAAGCTTTCTTT.

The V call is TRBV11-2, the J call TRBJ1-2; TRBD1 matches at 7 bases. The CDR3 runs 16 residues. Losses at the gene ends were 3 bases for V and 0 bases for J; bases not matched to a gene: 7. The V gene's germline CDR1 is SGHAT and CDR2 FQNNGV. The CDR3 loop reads CASSFTGTDSNYGYTF. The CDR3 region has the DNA TGTGCCAGCAGCTTTACCGGGACAGACTCTAACTATGGCTACACCTTC.

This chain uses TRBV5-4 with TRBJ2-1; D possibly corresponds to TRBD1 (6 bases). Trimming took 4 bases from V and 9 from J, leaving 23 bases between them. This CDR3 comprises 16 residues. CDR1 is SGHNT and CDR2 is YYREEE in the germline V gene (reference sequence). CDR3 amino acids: CASSASGAGAYREQFF. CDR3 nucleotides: TGTGCCAGCAGCGCCTCCGGGGCAGGGGCTTACCGTGAGCAGTTCTTC.

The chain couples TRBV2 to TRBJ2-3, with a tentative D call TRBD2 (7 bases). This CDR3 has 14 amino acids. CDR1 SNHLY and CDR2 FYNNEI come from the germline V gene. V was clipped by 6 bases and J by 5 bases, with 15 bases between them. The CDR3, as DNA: TGTGCCAGCAGGCGCGGGGGCAGGATAGATACGCAGTATTTT. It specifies CASRRGGRIDTQYF.

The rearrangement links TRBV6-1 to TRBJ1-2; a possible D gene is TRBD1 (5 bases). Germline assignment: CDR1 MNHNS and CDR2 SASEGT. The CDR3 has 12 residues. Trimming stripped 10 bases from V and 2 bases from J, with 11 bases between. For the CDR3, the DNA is TGTGCCATCCGGGACGTGAACTATGGCTACACCTTC. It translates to CAIRDVNYGYTF.

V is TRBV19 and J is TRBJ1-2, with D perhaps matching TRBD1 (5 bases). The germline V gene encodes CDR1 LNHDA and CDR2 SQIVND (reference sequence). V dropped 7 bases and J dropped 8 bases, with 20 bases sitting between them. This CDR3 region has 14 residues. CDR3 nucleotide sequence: TGTGCCAGTAACACAGGACATCTGAGGACAGGCTACACCTTC. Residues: CASNTGHLRTGYTF.

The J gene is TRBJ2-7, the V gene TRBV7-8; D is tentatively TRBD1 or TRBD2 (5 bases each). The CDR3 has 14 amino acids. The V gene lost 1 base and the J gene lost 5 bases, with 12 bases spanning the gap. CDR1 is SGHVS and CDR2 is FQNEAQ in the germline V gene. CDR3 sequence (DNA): TGTGCCAGCAGCTTAGTAGGGACGGCCGACGAGCAGTACTTC. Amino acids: CASSLVGTADEQYF. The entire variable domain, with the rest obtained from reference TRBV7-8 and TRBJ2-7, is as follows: GAGVSQSPRYKVAKRGQDVALRCDPISGHVSLFWYQQALGQGPEFLTYFQNEAQLDKSGLPSDRFFAERPEGSVSTLKIQRTQQEDSAVYLCASSLVGTADEQYFGPGTRLTVT.

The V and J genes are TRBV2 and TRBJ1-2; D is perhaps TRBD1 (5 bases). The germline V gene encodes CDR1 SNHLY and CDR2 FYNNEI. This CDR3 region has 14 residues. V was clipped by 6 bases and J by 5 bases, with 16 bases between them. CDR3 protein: CASRGSGTRYGYTF. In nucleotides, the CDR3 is TGTGCCAGCAGGGGCTCCGGGACCCGATATGGCTACACCTTC.

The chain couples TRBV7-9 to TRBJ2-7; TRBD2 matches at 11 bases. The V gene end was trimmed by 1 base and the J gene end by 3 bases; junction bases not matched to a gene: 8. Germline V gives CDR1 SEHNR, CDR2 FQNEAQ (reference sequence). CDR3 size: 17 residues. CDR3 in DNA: TGTGCCAGCAGCTTAGTAGCGGGGGGGCCTTCGGACTACGAGCAGTACTTC. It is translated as CASSLVAGGPSDYEQYF.

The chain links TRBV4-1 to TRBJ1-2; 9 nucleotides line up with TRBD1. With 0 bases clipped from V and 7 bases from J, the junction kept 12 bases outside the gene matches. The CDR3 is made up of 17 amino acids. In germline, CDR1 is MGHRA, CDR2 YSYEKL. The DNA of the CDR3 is TGCGCCAGCAGCCAAGATCTTCGAACAGGGGGCGGTGGTGGCTACACCTTC. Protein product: CASSQDLRTGGGGGYTF.

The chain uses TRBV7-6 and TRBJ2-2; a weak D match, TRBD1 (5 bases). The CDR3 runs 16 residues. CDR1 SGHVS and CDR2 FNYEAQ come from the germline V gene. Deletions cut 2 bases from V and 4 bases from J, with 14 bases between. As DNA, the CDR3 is TGTGCCAGCAGCTTATTGGCCCAGGGAACCACCGGGGAGCTGTTTTTT. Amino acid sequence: CASSLLAQGTTGELFF. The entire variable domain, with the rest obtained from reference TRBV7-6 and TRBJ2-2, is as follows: GAGVSQSPRYKVTKRGQDVALRCDPISGHVSLYWYRQALGQGPEFLTYFNYEAQQDKSGLPNDRFSAERPEGSISTLTIQRTEQRDSAMYRCASSLLAQGTTGELFFGEGSRLTVL.

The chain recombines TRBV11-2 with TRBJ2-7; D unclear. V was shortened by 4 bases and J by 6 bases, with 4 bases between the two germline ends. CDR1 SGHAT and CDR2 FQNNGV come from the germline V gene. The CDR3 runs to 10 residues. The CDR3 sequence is CASSSIEQYF. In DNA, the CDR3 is TGTGCCAGCAGCTCCATCGAGCAGTACTTC.

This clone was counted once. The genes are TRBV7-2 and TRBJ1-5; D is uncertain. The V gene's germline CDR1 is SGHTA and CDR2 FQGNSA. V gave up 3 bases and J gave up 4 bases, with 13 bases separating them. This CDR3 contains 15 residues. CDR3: CASSFVGSRNQPQHF. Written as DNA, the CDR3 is TGTGCCAGCAGCTTCGTAGGAAGTAGGAATCAGCCCCAGCATTTT.

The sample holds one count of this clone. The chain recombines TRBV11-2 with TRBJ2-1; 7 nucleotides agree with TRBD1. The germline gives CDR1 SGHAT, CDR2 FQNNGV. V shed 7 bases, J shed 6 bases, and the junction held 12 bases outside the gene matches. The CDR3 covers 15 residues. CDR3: CASTTRQGRFNEQFF. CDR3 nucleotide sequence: TGTGCCAGCACCACCCGACAGGGACGGTTCAATGAGCAGTTCTTC.

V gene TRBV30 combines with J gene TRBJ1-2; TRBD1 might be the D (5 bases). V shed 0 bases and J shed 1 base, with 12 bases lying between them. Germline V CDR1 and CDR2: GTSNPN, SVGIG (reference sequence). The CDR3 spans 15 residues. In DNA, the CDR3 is TGTGCCTGGAGTGTATACCGGGACGGTAACTATGGCTACACCTTC. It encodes CAWSVYRDGNYGYTF.

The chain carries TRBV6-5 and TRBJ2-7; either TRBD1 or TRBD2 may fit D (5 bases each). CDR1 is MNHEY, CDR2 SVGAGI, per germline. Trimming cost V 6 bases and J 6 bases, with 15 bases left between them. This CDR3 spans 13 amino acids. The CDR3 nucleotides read TGTGCCAGCAGGATTGTAGACAGCGGCGAGCAGTACTTC. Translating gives CASRIVDSGEQYF.

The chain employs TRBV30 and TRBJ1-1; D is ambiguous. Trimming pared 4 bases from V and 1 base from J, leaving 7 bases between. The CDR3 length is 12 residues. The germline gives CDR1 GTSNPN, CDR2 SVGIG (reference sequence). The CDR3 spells CAWTGPNTEAFF. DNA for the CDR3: TGTGCCTGGACCGGACCGAACACTGAAGCTTTCTTT.

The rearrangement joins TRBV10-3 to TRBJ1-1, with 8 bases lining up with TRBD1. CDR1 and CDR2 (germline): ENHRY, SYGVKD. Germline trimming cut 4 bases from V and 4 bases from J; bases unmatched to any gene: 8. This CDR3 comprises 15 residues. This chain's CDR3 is CAISVGQGAPTEAFF. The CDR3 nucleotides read TGTGCCATCAGTGTTGGACAGGGCGCTCCCACTGAAGCTTTCTTT.

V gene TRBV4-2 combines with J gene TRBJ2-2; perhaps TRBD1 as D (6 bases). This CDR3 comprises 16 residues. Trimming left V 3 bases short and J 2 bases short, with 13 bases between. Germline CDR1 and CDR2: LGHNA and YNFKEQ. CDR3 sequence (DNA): TGTGCCAGCAGCCATGAGGGCAGGGGTAACACCGGGGAGCTGTTTTTT. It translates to CASSHEGRGNTGELFF.

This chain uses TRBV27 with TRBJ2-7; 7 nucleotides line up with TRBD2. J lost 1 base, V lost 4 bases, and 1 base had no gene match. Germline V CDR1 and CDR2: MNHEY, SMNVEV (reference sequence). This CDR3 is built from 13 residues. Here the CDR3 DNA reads TGTGCCAGCAGTTCCGGGGGGTCCTACGAGCAGTACTTC. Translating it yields CASSSGGSYEQYF.

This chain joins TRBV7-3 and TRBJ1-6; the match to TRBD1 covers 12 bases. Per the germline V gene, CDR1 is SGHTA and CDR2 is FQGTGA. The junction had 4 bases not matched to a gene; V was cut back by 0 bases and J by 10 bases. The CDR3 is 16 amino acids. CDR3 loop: CASSLTGDRGPSPLHF. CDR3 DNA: TGTGCCAGCAGCTTAACCGGGGACAGGGGGCCATCACCCCTCCACTTT.

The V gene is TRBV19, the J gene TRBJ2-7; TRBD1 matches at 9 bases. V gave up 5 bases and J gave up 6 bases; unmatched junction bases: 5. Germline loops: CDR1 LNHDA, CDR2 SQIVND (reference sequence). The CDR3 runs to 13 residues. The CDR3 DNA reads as TGTGCCAGTAGTGAGGGGACAGGGTCCGAGCAGTACTTC. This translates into CASSEGTGSEQYF.